The entry below gives a single TCR beta chain sequence along with its context. Reverse transcription used about 0.45 to 1 ug RNA and random hexamers. Amplification of TCR beta CDR3 used immunoSEQ multiplex PCR across 54 Vbeta and 13 Jbeta. MiXCR, applied by TCRdb to the immunoSEQ multiplex PCR reads, yields one record per CDR3 protein. The table records roughly 160,000 distinct CDR3 sequences, 90% to 96% of them present only once. The sample belongs to a study of CD8 T cells in Susac syndrome. The CDR3 sequence is 17 residues long. Germline values: CDR1 DFQATT, CDR2 SNEGSKA (reference sequence). V was clipped by 4 bases and J by 4 bases; unmatched bases: 14.

The receptor comes from a human donor with Susac syndrome. This chain joins TRBV20-1 and TRBJ2-2, with 8 bases matching TRBD1. The specimen sequenced was CD4+ T cells from PBMCs. The CDR3 here is CSAIWTGLSRRTGELFF. CDR3 in DNA: TGCAGTGCTATTTGGACAGGGTTAAGTCGGCGCACCGGGGAGCTGTTTTTT.